Listed here are 22 T cell receptor beta chains from one sample, sequenced in a study of cytomegalovirus exposure and HLA in healthy donors. The PCR used 60 Vbeta and 13 Jbeta primers. The method was immunoSEQ multiplex PCR; TCRdb's version includes in-frame clones alone and lacks a portion of them. The sample has about 190,000 clones, more than 75% seen once; the top ten hold approximately 2.9%. Specimen: PBMCs. The receptors here all came from a woman in her forties or fifties in good health and CMV-seropositive.

The gene calls are TRBV5-1 and TRBJ2-2, with D possibly being TRBD2 (7 bases). CDR1 and CDR2 (germline): SGHRS, YFSETQ. CDR3 length equals 15 residues. The V end lost 2 bases, the J end lost 2 bases, and 10 bases lay between the germline ends. CDR3 nucleotides: TGCGCCAGCAGCTTTCGGGGGGCAAACACCGGGGAGCTGTTTTTT. Translated: CASSFRGANTGELFF.

The chain employs TRBV2 and TRBJ2-7, with D uncertain. Germline V gene sequence: CDR1 SNHLY, CDR2 FYNNEI. The CDR3 runs 10 residues. Trimming cost V 5 bases and J 12 bases, with 11 bases left between them. CDR3 residues: CASSLSLLYF. For the CDR3, the DNA is TGTGCCAGCAGTCTAAGCCTACTGTACTTC.

The rearrangement joins TRBV28 to TRBJ1-5; a weak D match, TRBD1 (6 bases). The germline V and J ends were trimmed by 5 bases and 7 bases, with 15 bases remaining between them. The CDR3 has 14 amino acids. Germline CDR1 and CDR2: MDHEN and SYDVKM. CDR3 in DNA: TGTGCCAGCAGTCCTCCAGGGGCAAGGCAGCCCCAGCATTTT. Translating it yields CASSPPGARQPQHF.

J is TRBJ1-2 and V is TRBV11-2; 7 positions agree with TRBD1. The germline CDR1 and CDR2 sequences are SGHAT and FQNNGV. The CDR3 extends over 13 amino acids. V dropped 6 bases and J dropped 8; count of bases not matched to a gene: 9. The CDR3 coding sequence is TGTGCCAGCAGTTACGAAGACAGGGTCGGCTACACCTTC. The encoded protein is CASSYEDRVGYTF.

The gene calls are TRBV6-5 and TRBJ2-2, with D tentatively TRBD2 (5 bases). Germline lookup yields CDR1 MNHEY and CDR2 SVGAGI. The CDR3 has 12 residues. V lost 4 bases to trimming and J lost 5 bases, with 5 bases between them. The CDR3 nucleotides are TGTGCCAGCAGTTCGGGAACCGGGGAGCTGTTTTTT. Protein product: CASSSGTGELFF.

The rearrangement links TRBV6-6 to TRBJ2-3; D is unresolved. Germline loops: CDR1 MNHNY, CDR2 SVGAGI (reference sequence). The CDR3 has 13 amino acids. V dropped 5 bases and J dropped 6 bases, with 12 bases sitting between them. The CDR3, as DNA: TGTGCCAGCAGTGTCTACCACGGGGATACGCAGTATTTT. This gives the protein CASSVYHGDTQYF.

V usage is TRBV6-6 and J usage is TRBJ2-7; 7 bases agree with TRBD1. This CDR3 is built from 15 residues. After removal of 0 bases from V and 4 bases from J, the junction contained 6 bases not matched to a gene. The germline V gene has CDR1 MNHNY and CDR2 SVGAGI (reference sequence). In nucleotides, the CDR3 is TGTGCCAGCAGTTACTCGATGAGACAGGGATACGAGCAGTACTTC. Amino acids: CASSYSMRQGYEQYF.

This clone was seen just once. The chain is built from TRBV6-5 and TRBJ2-7, with 8 bases aligning to TRBD2. The germline V gene encodes CDR1 MNHEY and CDR2 SVGAGI. The CDR3 runs to 15 residues. The junction had 7 bases not matched to a gene; V was cut back by 2 bases and J by 4 bases. CDR3 in DNA: TGTGCCAGCAGTTACCGGGGGGGCGCGGGATACGAGCAGTACTTC. Translation: CASSYRGGAGYEQYF.

The chain carries TRBV7-2 and TRBJ1-5; D is uncertain. CDR1 SGHTA and CDR2 FQGNSA come from the germline V gene. The CDR3 totals 13 residues. With 0 bases removed from V and 6 bases from J, the gap between germline ends came to 6 bases. CDR3 in amino acids: CASSLAYSQPQHF. DNA for the CDR3: TGTGCCAGCAGCTTAGCTTATTCTCAGCCCCAGCATTTT. Variable domain in full (rest from reference TRBV7-2 and TRBJ1-5): GAGVSQSPSNKVTEKGKDVELRCDPISGHTALYWYRQSLGQGLEFLIYFQGNSAPDKSGLPSDRFSAERTGGSVSTLTIQRTQQEDSAVYLCASSLAYSQPQHFGDGTRLSIL.

The J gene is TRBJ1-2, the V gene TRBV7-2; 7 bases map to TRBD1. The germline CDR1 and CDR2 sequences are SGHTA and FQGNSA. This CDR3 spans 14 amino acids. Unmatched junction bases numbered 10, after V lost 5 bases and J lost 7 bases. The CDR3 nucleotides are TGTGCCAGCAGCAGGTTCACAGGGGCTGGTGGCTACACCTTC. Amino acid sequence: CASSRFTGAGGYTF.

The chain combines TRBV9 with TRBJ1-5; maybe TRBD1 (6 bases). The germline V and J ends were trimmed by 0 bases and 9 bases, with 7 bases remaining between them. The CDR3 totals 12 residues. The V gene's germline CDR1 is SGDLS and CDR2 YYNGEE. Here the CDR3 reads CASSVEGGPQHF. The DNA of the CDR3 is TGTGCCAGCAGCGTAGAAGGGGGGCCCCAGCATTTT. The full variable domain, rest sourced from reference TRBV9 and TRBJ1-5, is DSGVTQTPKHLITATGQRVTLRCSPRSGDLSVYWYQQSLDQGLQFLIQYYNGEERAKGNILERFSAQQFPDLHSELNLSSLELGDSALYFCASSVEGGPQHFGDGTRLSIL.

This clone was counted only a few times. V and J are TRBV13 and TRBJ2-7; possible D gene TRBD1, 6 bases. The CDR3 covers 13 residues. The ends were cut back, 8 bases at V and 1 base at J, with 12 bases in the middle. The germline V gene encodes CDR1 PRHDT and CDR2 FYEKMQ (reference sequence). DNA for the CDR3: TGTGCCAGCCTCCGAAGGGGGTCCTACGAGCAGTACTTC. It codes for CASLRRGSYEQYF.

This chain links TRBV4-2 with TRBJ1-6; 7 nucleotides align to TRBD1. This CDR3 spans 16 amino acids. Looked up from germline, CDR1 is LGHNA and CDR2 is YNFKEQ. V was clipped by 5 bases and J by 4 bases; unmatched bases: 8. For the CDR3, the DNA is TGTGCCAGCAGCTCCCGGGACAGTTCATATAATTCACCCCTCCACTTT. It translates to CASSSRDSSYNSPLHF.

The sample holds one count of this clone. The CDR3 DNA follows: TGTGCCAGTAGTTACCGAGGGACAGGGGGGGCTGAAGCTTTCTTT. It codes for CASSYRGTGGAEAFF. J is TRBJ1-1 and V is TRBV19; the match to TRBD1 covers 11 bases. Trimming removed 5 bases from V and 6 bases from J; junction bases left unmatched: 8. Germline-derived CDR1 and CDR2 are LNHDA and SQIVND (reference sequence). The CDR3 consists of 15 residues.

Written as DNA, the CDR3 is TGTGCCAGCAGATCCCTCGGGGGCTCCTACGAGCAGTACTTC. Encoded protein: CASRSLGGSYEQYF. This chain uses TRBV27 with TRBJ2-7, with TRBD2 as a possible D gene (6 bases). With 6 bases removed from V and 0 bases from J, the gap between germline ends came to 12 bases. CDR3 size: 14 residues. Germline CDR1 and CDR2: MNHEY and SMNVEV (reference sequence).

The rearrangement uses TRBV4-1 and TRBJ2-5; D may be TRBD2 (6 bases). V was clipped by 2 bases and J by 7 bases, with 14 bases between them. This CDR3 has 14 residues. From germline, CDR1 is MGHRA and CDR2 YSYEKL. CDR3 coding DNA: TGCGCCAGCAGCCAAACGGAGGGACGCGGGACCCAGTACTTC. It codes for CASSQTEGRGTQYF.

The rearrangement joins TRBV4-2 to TRBJ2-1; D gene ambiguous. Germline V gives CDR1 LGHNA, CDR2 YNFKEQ. This CDR3 region has 13 residues. The V and J ends lost 0 bases and 9 bases respectively, with 9 bases between them. CDR3 amino acids: CASSQDPSFEQFF. The CDR3 region has the DNA TGTGCCAGCAGCCAAGACCCCTCTTTTGAGCAGTTCTTC.

This clone is a singleton in its sample. The rearrangement links TRBV19 to TRBJ2-5, with 9 nucleotides matching TRBD2. J gave up 0 bases and V 1 base, and 12 bases lay outside the gene matches. This CDR3 has 19 amino acids. Germline CDR1 is LNHDA and CDR2 is SQIVND (reference sequence). CDR3 sequence reads: CASSIAGSGGTAYQETQYF. The CDR3 DNA follows: TGTGCCAGTAGTATAGCGGGTAGCGGGGGAACCGCGTACCAAGAGACCCAGTACTTC.

Of note for this clone: Other DNA variants within this sample encode the same CDR3. The chain's CDR3 is CASSRTGVTEAFF. The CDR3, as DNA: TGTGCCAGCAGCCGGACAGGGGTCACTGAAGCTTTCTTT. The genes are TRBV6-5 and TRBJ1-1; 9 bases fit TRBD1. The V gene's germline CDR1 is MNHEY and CDR2 SVGAGI. This CDR3 comprises 13 residues. J lost 4 bases, V lost 6 bases, and 3 bases had no gene match.

This rearrangement joins TRBV5-8 to TRBJ1-5; D is undetermined. Germline V gives CDR1 SGHTS, CDR2 YDEGEE. The CDR3 covers 16 residues. V was cut by 2 bases and J by 5 bases, with 17 bases left in between. Written as DNA, the CDR3 is TGTGCCAGCAGCTTTTTTCCGGGGTTTGCTGATCAGCCCCAGCATTTT. Translated: CASSFFPGFADQPQHF.

The genes are TRBV10-2 and TRBJ2-7; 12 bases are shared with TRBD2. The CDR3 covers 15 residues. V shed 3 bases and J 3 bases; nucleotides not matched to a gene: 3. Germline loops: CDR1 WSHSY, CDR2 SAAADI. DNA for the CDR3: TGCGCCAGCAGTGATACTAGCGGGGGGTTCTACGAGCAGTACTTC. It codes for CASSDTSGGFYEQYF.

Concerning this clone itself: The junction differs from germline at one of its ends, possibly a read error. The chain carries TRBV7-7 and TRBJ2-3, with 8 positions matching TRBD1. This CDR3 is 13 amino acids long. The germline gives CDR1 SSHAT, CDR2 FNYEAQ (reference sequence). CDR3 in DNA: TGTGCTAGCAGCTTGGGGGACAGGGATACGCAGTATTTT. This sequence encodes CASSLGDRDTQYF.